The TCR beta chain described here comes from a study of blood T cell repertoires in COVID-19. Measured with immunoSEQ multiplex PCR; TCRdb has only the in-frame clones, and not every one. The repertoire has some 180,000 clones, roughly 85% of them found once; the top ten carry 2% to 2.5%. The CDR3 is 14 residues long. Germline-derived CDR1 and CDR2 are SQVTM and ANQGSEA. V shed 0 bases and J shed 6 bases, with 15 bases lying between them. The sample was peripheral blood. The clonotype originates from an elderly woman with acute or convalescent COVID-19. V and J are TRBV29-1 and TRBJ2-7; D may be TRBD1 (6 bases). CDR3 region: CSVEDPRGTREQYF. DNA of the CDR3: TGCAGCGTTGAAGACCCCAGGGGCACCCGCGAGCAGTACTTC.